The 8 T cell receptor beta chains below all came from one sample that was sequenced in a study of response to subunit inactivated influenza vaccine. TCRdb re-derived calls from the RT-PCR reads in MiXCR, one entry per CDR3 protein. The sample consists of roughly 160,000 distinct CDR3 sequences, 9.5% to 13% of them appearing once. The specimen comprised non-naive T cells sorted from PBMCs, sampled roughly 6 weeks after vaccination. These receptors were taken from a man aged 50-60 years who received an inactivated influenza vaccine.

This clonotype was counted only a few times. The chain employs TRBV20-1 and TRBJ2-3; 7 nucleotides align to TRBD2. This CDR3 spans 15 amino acids. V shed 0 bases, J shed 5 bases, and the junction held 8 bases outside the gene matches. Germline loops: CDR1 DFQATT, CDR2 SNEGSKA (reference sequence). The CDR3 coding sequence is TGCAGTGCTAGAGATCTGCCTAGCGGATTAGATACGCAGTATTTT. As protein: CSARDLPSGLDTQYF.

This clonotype was observed at least ten times. This chain uses TRBV28 with TRBJ2-5; 8 bases line up with TRBD1. The CDR3 is made up of 14 amino acids. The germline V gene encodes CDR1 MDHEN and CDR2 SYDVKM. J was trimmed by 4 bases and V by 5 bases; bases with no gene match: 6. CDR3 loop: CASSDGQGAETQYF. As DNA, the CDR3 is TGTGCCAGCAGTGACGGACAGGGCGCAGAGACCCAGTACTTC.

This clonotype was seen only a few times. The rearrangement uses TRBV9 and TRBJ1-2, with TRBD1 matching 7 bases. Germline assignment: CDR1 SGDLS and CDR2 YYNGEE. The CDR3 runs 16 residues. V lost 7 bases, J lost 0 bases, and 12 bases stayed unmatched. The CDR3 region has the DNA TGTGCCAGCCACGTGGGTGGGACAGCAACTAACTATGGCTACACCTTC. Protein sequence: CASHVGGTATNYGYTF.

The chain employs TRBV2 and TRBJ1-1, with TRBD1 matching over 7 bases. Germline V gene sequence: CDR1 SNHLY, CDR2 FYNNEI. The CDR3 covers 16 residues. Losses at the gene ends were 11 bases for V and 7 bases for J; bases not matched to a gene: 22. DNA for the CDR3: TGTGCCGTCAAGGCAGAGGGCAGGGGGTATTACGGTGAAGCTTTCTTT. As protein: CAVKAEGRGYYGEAFF.

This clonotype was seen only a few times. The chain has TRBV4-1 and TRBJ2-3; 12 nucleotides match TRBD2. J gave up 4 bases and V 4 bases, and 3 bases lay outside the gene matches. The CDR3 extends over 15 amino acids. The germline V gene has CDR1 MGHRA and CDR2 YSYEKL. The DNA for the CDR3 is TGCGCCAGCAGCCTTACTAGCGGGAGGCCAGATACGCAGTATTTT. Its protein is CASSLTSGRPDTQYF.

Note on this clonotype: Mismatch with germline at one junction end may stem from a read error. The V gene is TRBV7-9, the J gene TRBJ2-7, with D uncertain. CDR3 size: 11 residues. Per the germline V gene, CDR1 is SEHNR and CDR2 is FQNEAQ (reference sequence). The CDR3 protein is CASSVNYEHYF. In DNA, the CDR3 is TGTGCCAGCAGCGTCAATTACGAGCATTACTTC.

At least ten counts were recorded for this clonotype. Here the CDR3 DNA reads TGTGCCAGCAGCCGGACTAGCCGCACAGATACGCAGTATTTT. Translated, it gives CASSRTSRTDTQYF. The chain links TRBV3-1 to TRBJ2-3; 8 nucleotides align to TRBD2. Germline-derived CDR1 and CDR2 are LGHDT and YNNKEL (reference sequence). Unmatched junction bases numbered 1, after V lost 4 bases and J lost 1 base. The CDR3 covers 14 residues.

In this sample, this clonotype turned up a few times. The CDR3 is CASSQDRGTTNEKLFF. In DNA form, the CDR3 reads TGCGCCAGCAGCCAAGATAGGGGTACGACTAATGAAAAACTGTTTTTT. The V and J genes are TRBV4-3 and TRBJ1-4, with a weak D call TRBD1 (5 bases). The germline V gene encodes CDR1 LGHNA and CDR2 YSLEER. Trimming took 0 bases from V and 2 from J, leaving 10 bases between them. The CDR3 runs 16 residues.